This T cell receptor beta chain is from a study of T cells in Graves' hyperthyroidism and ophthalmopathy. Regions amplified from RNA transcripts were the TCR beta CDR3 regions. HTBI primers were the set used in a first-round RT-PCR of the TCR CDR3. A single record per CDR3 protein comes from TCRdb applying MiXCR to the multiplex PCR reads. Here the sample spans hundreds of thousands of distinct CDR3 sequences, around 15% being singletons. This clonotype was seen ten or more times. Investigators excluded patients with uncontrolled infection, other autoimmune disease, pregnancy or lactation. CDR1 and CDR2 (germline): MDHEN, SYDVKM. The CDR3 has 15 amino acids. J was trimmed by 0 bases and V by 6 bases; bases with no gene match: 5.

The TCR comes from a woman between 45 and 60 years old with Graves' ophthalmopathy. The chain combines TRBV28 with TRBJ2-7; 10 positions agree with TRBD2. The sample taken for sequencing was blood. The DNA for the CDR3 is TGTGCCAGCAGACTTGGACTAGCGGCCTCCTACGAGCAGTACTTC. Amino acids: CASRLGLAASYEQYF.